The 15 T cell receptor beta chains below were found in one sample sequenced in a study of beta chain features in type 1 diabetes. Whole-study results and caveats: Shorter TCRB CDR3s, moderately but significantly so, were found in Type 1 diabetes patients in all four CD4+ subsets.

No antigen has been assigned to these receptors. The whole isolated RNA underwent reverse transcription, so sequencing captured expressed TCRB transcripts. The data were produced by immunoSEQ multiplex PCR, yet TCRdb's version contains in-frame clones alone and is incomplete. The table includes over 150,000 clones, about 9.3% detected once. The sample comprised central memory CD4+ T cells from blood. These receptors were obtained from a man aged 25 to 40 with type 1 diabetes.

The chain has TRBV4-3 and TRBJ2-3; 9 nucleotides line up with TRBD2. The germline gives CDR1 LGHNA, CDR2 YSLEER. This CDR3 is 17 amino acids long. The V and J ends lost 0 bases and 4 bases, in that order; junction bases with no gene match: 8. The CDR3 sequence: CASSQEGRAGGADTQYF. CDR3 bases: TGCGCCAGCAGCCAAGAGGGTCGAGCGGGGGGTGCAGATACGCAGTATTTT.

This clone was counted between two and nine times. The V gene is TRBV16, the J gene TRBJ1-2, with TRBD1 matching 9 bases. CDR1 is KGHSY, CDR2 FQNENV, per germline. The CDR3 has 14 amino acids. The ends lost 3 bases at V and 6 bases at J; junction bases unmatched: 5. CDR3 sequence: CASSHRDRANGYTF. The CDR3 region has the DNA TGTGCCAGCAGCCACCGGGACAGGGCCAATGGCTACACCTTC. Complete variable domain (other parts from reference TRBV16 and TRBJ1-2): GEEVAQTPKHLVRGEGQKAKLYCAPIKGHSYVFWYQQVLKNEFKFLISFQNENVFDETGMPKERFSAKCLPNSPCSLEIQATKLEDSAVYFCASSHRDRANGYTFGSGTRLTVV.

The CDR3 spells CASSLLGQGSGANVLTF. The DNA for the CDR3 is TGTGCCAGCAGCTTACTCGGACAGGGTTCTGGGGCCAACGTCCTGACTTTC. The chain couples TRBV7-3 to TRBJ2-6, with 8 bases fitting TRBD1. The V segment lost 2 bases and the J segment 1 base; nucleotides outside the gene matches: 4. The CDR3 totals 17 residues. Germline CDR1 and CDR2: SGHTA and FQGTGA.

The J gene is TRBJ1-4, the V gene TRBV7-9, with TRBD1 matching 7 bases. Unmatched junction bases numbered 8, after V lost 7 bases and J lost 9 bases. The CDR3 consists of 13 residues. CDR1 is SEHNR, CDR2 FQNEAQ, per germline (reference sequence). The CDR3 here is CASTPNRGQKLFF. CDR3 coding DNA: TGTGCCAGCACCCCGAACAGGGGTCAAAAACTGTTTTTT.

This clone was counted only a few times. The J gene is TRBJ2-7, the V gene TRBV30, with 7 bases identical to TRBD1. Germline V gene data show CDR1 as GTSNPN and CDR2 as SVGIG (reference sequence). CDR3 length: 14 residues. The trim removed 3 bases at V and 5 bases at J, leaving 10 bases unmatched. The CDR3 sequence: CAWRAWGQSNEQYF. CDR3 coding DNA: TGTGCCTGGAGGGCGTGGGGACAGTCTAACGAGCAGTACTTC. The complete variable domain, with remaining parts taken from reference TRBV30 and TRBJ2-7, reads SQTIHQWPATLVQPVGSPLSLECTVEGTSNPNLYWYRQAAGRGLQLLFYSVGIGQISSEVPQNLSASRPQDRQFILSSKKLLLSDSGFYLCAWRAWGQSNEQYFGPGTRLTVT.

This chain connects TRBV7-2 to TRBJ2-1, with TRBD2 identical over 13 bases. The V gene end was trimmed by 5 bases and the J gene end by 8 bases; junction bases not matched to a gene: 6. The length of the CDR3 is 15 residues. Germline values: CDR1 SGHTA, CDR2 FQGNSA. This CDR3 reads CASSRRLAGGDEQFF. For the CDR3, the DNA is TGTGCCAGCAGCCGGAGACTAGCGGGAGGAGATGAGCAGTTCTTC.

This clone was seen a few times. The genes are TRBV10-2 and TRBJ2-5; D not resolved. The CDR3 spans 12 residues. Trimming pared 6 bases from V and 3 bases from J, leaving 8 bases between. The germline gives CDR1 WSHSY, CDR2 SAAADI. The CDR3 protein is CASSLEEETQYF. For the CDR3, the DNA is TGCGCCAGCAGCCTAGAGGAAGAGACCCAGTACTTC.

A few counts support this clone. In nucleotides, the CDR3 is TGTGCCAGCAGTTTTGGGTCGACAAACACTGAAGCTTTCTTT. It yields the protein CASSFGSTNTEAFF. The rearrangement joins TRBV28 to TRBJ1-1; D is unresolved. Trimming removed 3 bases from V and 2 bases from J, with 10 bases in between. In germline, CDR1 is MDHEN, CDR2 SYDVKM. CDR3 length equals 14 residues.

The chain recombines TRBV30 with TRBJ2-1; 8 bases agree with TRBD2. The junction had 10 bases not matched to a gene; V was cut back by 3 bases and J by 15 bases. Germline V gene data show CDR1 as GTSNPN and CDR2 as SVGIG (reference sequence). The CDR3 contains 12 residues. CDR3 residues: CAWRTTGTSPFF. As DNA, the CDR3 is TGTGCCTGGAGAACTACCGGGACTAGTCCGTTCTTC.

This clone was seen only a few times. The chain couples TRBV6-5 to TRBJ2-1; 7 bases are shared with TRBD1. The V gene end was trimmed by 4 bases and the J gene end by 9 bases; junction bases not matched to a gene: 9. CDR3 length: 14 residues. Germline V CDR1 and CDR2: MNHEY, SVGAGI. CDR3 DNA sequence: TGTGCCAGCAGTTCCACACAAGGGGGCGGTGAGCAGTTCTTC. It specifies CASSSTQGGGEQFF.

This clone has more than one count but fewer than ten. The chain recombines TRBV7-2 with TRBJ2-7, with D tentatively TRBD2 (6 bases). V was pared by 3 bases and J by 0 bases, with 12 bases between. Germline CDR1 is SGHTA and CDR2 is FQGNSA. The CDR3 length is 15 residues. For the CDR3, the DNA is TGTGCCAGCAGCTTCGGCGGGACCTTCTCCTACGAGCAGTACTTC. Residues: CASSFGGTFSYEQYF.

The rearrangement joins TRBV9 to TRBJ2-2; 7 nucleotides match TRBD1. Germline V gene sequence: CDR1 SGDLS, CDR2 YYNGEE. This CDR3 spans 15 amino acids. V dropped 1 base and J dropped 5; count of bases not matched to a gene: 5. The CDR3 DNA reads as TGTGCCAGCAGCGTATCCGGGACAGAGACCGGGGAGCTGTTTTTT. This encodes CASSVSGTETGELFF.

This chain joins TRBV27 and TRBJ2-5, with D possibly being TRBD1 (5 bases). Trimming stripped 6 bases from V and 9 bases from J, with 14 bases between. The CDR3 is made up of 12 amino acids. Germline assignment: CDR1 MNHEY and CDR2 SMNVEV (reference sequence). The CDR3 region is CASSASKGPQYF. The DNA of the CDR3 is TGTGCCAGCAGCGCCTCTAAGGGGCCCCAGTACTTC.

V usage is TRBV6-1 and J usage is TRBJ2-1, with D tentatively TRBD2 (6 bases). The CDR3 loop spans 13 amino acids. Looked up from germline, CDR1 is MNHNS and CDR2 is SASEGT. V lost 8 bases to trimming and J lost 8 bases, with 16 bases between them. Here the CDR3 reads CASGGPPVYEQFF. Here the CDR3 DNA reads TGTGCCAGCGGAGGGCCACCAGTGTATGAGCAGTTCTTC.

This clone was counted a few times. V usage is TRBV11-3 and J usage is TRBJ2-2; TRBD2 matches at 8 bases. Germline V CDR1 and CDR2: SGHNT, YENEEA. This CDR3 has 17 residues. J gave up 3 bases and V 4 bases, and 10 bases lay outside the gene matches. CDR3 region: CASSSKSVAGYTGELFF. The CDR3 DNA follows: TGTGCCAGCAGCTCAAAGTCTGTAGCGGGGTACACCGGGGAGCTGTTTTTT.